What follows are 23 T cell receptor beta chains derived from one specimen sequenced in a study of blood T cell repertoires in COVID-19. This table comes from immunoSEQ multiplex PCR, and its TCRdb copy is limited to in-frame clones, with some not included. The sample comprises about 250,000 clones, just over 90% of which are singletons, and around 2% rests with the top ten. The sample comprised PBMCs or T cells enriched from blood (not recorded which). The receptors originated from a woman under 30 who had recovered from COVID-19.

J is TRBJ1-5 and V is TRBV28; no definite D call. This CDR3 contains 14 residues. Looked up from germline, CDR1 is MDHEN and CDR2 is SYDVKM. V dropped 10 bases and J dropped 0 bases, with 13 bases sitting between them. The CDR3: CATNPGYSNQPQHF. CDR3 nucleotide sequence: TGTGCCACTAACCCTGGTTATAGCAATCAGCCCCAGCATTTT.

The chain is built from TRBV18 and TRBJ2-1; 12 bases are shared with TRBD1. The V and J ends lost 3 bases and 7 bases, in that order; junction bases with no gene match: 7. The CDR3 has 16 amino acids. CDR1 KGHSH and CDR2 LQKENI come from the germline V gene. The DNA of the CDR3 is TGTGCCAGCTCACCTGCGGGACAGGGGGCGATAAATGAGCAGTTCTTC. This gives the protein CASSPAGQGAINEQFF.

The CDR3 sequence is CASSAEGQGNTEAFF. The CDR3 DNA reads TGTGCCAGCAGTGCCGAAGGACAGGGGAACACTGAAGCTTTCTTT. This chain links TRBV2 with TRBJ1-1; 8 bases match TRBD1. The CDR3 covers 15 residues. Germline assignment: CDR1 SNHLY and CDR2 FYNNEI. V was clipped by 4 bases and J by 1 base; unmatched bases: 5.

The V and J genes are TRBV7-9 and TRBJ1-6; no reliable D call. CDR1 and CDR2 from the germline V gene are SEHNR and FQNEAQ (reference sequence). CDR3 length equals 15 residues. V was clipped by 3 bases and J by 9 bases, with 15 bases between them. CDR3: CASSFAGLTGSPLHF. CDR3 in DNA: TGTGCCAGCAGCTTTGCCGGGTTGACCGGTTCACCCCTCCACTTT.

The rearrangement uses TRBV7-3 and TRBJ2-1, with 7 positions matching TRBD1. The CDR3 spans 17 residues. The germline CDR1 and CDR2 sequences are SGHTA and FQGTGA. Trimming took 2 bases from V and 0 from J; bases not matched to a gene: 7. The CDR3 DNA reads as TGTGCCAGCAGCTTACCCGAGACAGGGAGCTCCTACAATGAGCAGTTCTTC. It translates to CASSLPETGSSYNEQFF.

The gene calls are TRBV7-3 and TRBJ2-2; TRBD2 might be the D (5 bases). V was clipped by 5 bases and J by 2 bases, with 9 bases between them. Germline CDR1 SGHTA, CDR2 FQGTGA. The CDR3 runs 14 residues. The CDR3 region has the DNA TGTGCCAGCAGCCCGGACTCAAACACCGGGGAGCTGTTTTTT. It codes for CASSPDSNTGELFF. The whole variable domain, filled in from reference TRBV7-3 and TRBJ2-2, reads GAGVSQTPSNKVTEKGKYVELRCDPISGHTALYWYRQSLGQGPEFLIYFQGTGAADDSGLPNDRFFAVRPEGSVSTLKIQRTERGDSAVYLCASSPDSNTGELFFGEGSRLTVL.

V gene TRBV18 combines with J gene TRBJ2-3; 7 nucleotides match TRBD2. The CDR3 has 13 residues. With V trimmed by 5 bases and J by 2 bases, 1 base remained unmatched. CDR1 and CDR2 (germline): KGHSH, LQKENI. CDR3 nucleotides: TGTGCCAGCTCAAGCGGGGACACAGATACGCAGTATTTT. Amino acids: CASSSGDTDTQYF.

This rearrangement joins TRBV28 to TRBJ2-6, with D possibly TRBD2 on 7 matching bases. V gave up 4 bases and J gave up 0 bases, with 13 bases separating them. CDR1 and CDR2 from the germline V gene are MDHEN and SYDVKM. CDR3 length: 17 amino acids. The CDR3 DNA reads TGTGCCAGCAGTTGGGGGCGGGGGAACTCTGGGGCCAACGTCCTGACTTTC. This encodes CASSWGRGNSGANVLTF.

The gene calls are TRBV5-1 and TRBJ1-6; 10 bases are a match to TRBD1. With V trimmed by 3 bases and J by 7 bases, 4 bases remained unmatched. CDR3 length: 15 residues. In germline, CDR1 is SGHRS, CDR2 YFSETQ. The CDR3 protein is CASSSQTGGNSPLHF. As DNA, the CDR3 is TGCGCCAGCAGCTCGCAGACAGGGGGCAATTCACCCCTCCACTTT.

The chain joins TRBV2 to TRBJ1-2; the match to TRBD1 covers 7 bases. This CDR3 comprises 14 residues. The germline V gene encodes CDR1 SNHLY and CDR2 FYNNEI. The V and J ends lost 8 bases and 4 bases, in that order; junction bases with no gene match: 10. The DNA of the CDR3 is TGTGCCAGCCCTAAGACAGGGTACGTCTATGGCTACACCTTC. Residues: CASPKTGYVYGYTF.

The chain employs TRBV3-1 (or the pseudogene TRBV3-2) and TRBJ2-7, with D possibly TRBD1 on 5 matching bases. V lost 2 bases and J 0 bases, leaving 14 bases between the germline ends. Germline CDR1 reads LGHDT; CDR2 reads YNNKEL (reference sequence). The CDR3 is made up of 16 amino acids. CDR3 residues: CASSQSPTVSSYEQYF. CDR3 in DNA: TGTGCCAGCAGCCAATCCCCGACAGTCAGCTCCTACGAGCAGTACTTC.

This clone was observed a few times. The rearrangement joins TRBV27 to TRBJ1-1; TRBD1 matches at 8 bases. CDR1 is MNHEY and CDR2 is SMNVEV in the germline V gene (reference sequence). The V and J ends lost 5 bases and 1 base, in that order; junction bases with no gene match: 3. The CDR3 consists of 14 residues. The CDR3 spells CASSTTGANTEAFF. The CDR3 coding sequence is TGTGCCAGCAGTACGACAGGGGCGAACACTGAAGCTTTCTTT.

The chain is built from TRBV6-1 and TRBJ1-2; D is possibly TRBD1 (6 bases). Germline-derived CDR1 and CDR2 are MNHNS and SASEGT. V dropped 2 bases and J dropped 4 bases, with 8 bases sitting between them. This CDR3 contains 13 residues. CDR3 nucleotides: TGTGCCAGCAGTGAATCAGGGGCCTATGGCTACACCTTC. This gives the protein CASSESGAYGYTF.

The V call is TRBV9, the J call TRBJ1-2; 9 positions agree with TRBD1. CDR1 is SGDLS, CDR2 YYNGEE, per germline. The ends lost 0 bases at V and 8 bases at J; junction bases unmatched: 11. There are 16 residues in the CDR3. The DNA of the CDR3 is TGTGCCAGCAGCGTAGATTTTGGGACAGGGTTGGGCGGCTACACCTTC. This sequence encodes CASSVDFGTGLGGYTF.

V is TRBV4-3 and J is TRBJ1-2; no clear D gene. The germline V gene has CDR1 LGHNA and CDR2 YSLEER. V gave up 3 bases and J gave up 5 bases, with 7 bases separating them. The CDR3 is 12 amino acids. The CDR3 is CASSHTGYGYTF. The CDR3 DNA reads TGCGCCAGCAGCCACACGGGGTATGGCTACACCTTC.

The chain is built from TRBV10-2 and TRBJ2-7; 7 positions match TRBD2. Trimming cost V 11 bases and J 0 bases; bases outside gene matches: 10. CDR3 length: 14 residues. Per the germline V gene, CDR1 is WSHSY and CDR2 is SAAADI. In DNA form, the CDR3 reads TGCGCCGGACAAACGGGACTACCCTCCTACGAGCAGTACTTC. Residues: CAGQTGLPSYEQYF.

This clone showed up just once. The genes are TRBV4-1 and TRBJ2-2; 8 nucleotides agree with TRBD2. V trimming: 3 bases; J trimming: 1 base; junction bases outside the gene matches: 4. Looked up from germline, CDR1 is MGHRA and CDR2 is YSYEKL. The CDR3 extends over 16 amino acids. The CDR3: CASSHRLAGNTGELFF. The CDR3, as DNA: TGCGCCAGCAGCCACCGGCTAGCGGGGAACACCGGGGAGCTGTTTTTT.

The CDR3 spells CASSVQGDQPQHF. The DNA of the CDR3 is TGTGCCAGCAGCGTCCAGGGGGATCAGCCCCAGCATTTT. The chain couples TRBV5-6 to TRBJ1-5, with 7 bases aligning to TRBD1. The germline gives CDR1 SGHDT, CDR2 YYEEEE. V trimming: 4 bases; J trimming: 5 bases; junction bases outside the gene matches: 3. This CDR3 comprises 13 residues.

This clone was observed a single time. CDR3 amino acids: CASSLVRTGTGGPYEQYF. CDR3 coding DNA: TGTGCCAGCAGCTTAGTACGAACCGGGACAGGGGGCCCCTACGAGCAGTACTTC. V gene TRBV11-3 combines with J gene TRBJ2-7, with 12 bases fitting TRBD1. The CDR3 consists of 18 residues. The junction had 9 bases not matched to a gene; V was cut back by 1 base and J by 2 bases. The V gene's germline CDR1 is SGHNT and CDR2 YENEEA.

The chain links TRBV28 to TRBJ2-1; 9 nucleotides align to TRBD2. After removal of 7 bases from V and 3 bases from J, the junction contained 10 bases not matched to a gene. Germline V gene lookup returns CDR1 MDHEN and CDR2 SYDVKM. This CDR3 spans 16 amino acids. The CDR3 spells CASITLVAGDYNEQFF. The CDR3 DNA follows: TGTGCCAGCATAACGCTTGTAGCGGGAGACTACAATGAGCAGTTCTTC.

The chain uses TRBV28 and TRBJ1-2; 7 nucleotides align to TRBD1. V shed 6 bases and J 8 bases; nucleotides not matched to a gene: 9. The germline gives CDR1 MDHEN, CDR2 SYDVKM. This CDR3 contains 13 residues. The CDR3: CASSPTGVYGYTF. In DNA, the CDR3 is TGTGCCAGCAGCCCCACAGGGGTTTACGGCTACACCTTC.

The CDR3 nucleotides are TGCGCCAGCAGCGGGGACAGGGGACGAGGTGAAAAACTGTTTTTT. The encoded protein is CASSGDRGRGEKLFF. This chain links TRBV5-1 with TRBJ1-4; TRBD1 aligns across 10 bases. This CDR3 has 15 amino acids. The J segment lost 7 bases and the V segment lost 4 bases, leaving 7 bases of the junction unmatched. Germline V gene sequence: CDR1 SGHRS, CDR2 YFSETQ.

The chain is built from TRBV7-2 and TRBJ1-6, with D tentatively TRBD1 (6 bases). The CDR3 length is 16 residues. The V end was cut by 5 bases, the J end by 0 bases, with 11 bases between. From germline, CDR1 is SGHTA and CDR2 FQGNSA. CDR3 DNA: TGTGCCAGCAGCCCCCAGGGGAGCTCCTATAATTCACCCCTCCACTTT. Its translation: CASSPQGSSYNSPLHF.